A single sample is the source of the 25 T cell receptor beta chains below, sequenced in a study of Ad26.COV2.S vaccination and SARS-CoV-2 variants. Regarding treatment: some 20 received Ad26.COV2.S at low or high dose, single or two shots; several received placebo; per-sample allocation not given. The investigators took samples on day 63 after the first vaccine or placebo injection. Clones were sequenced by immunoSEQ multiplex PCR, and TCRdb holds only the in-frame ones, with some missing. The repertoire holds 440,000 or so clones, with about 92% as singletons. The sample in question was peripheral blood, obtained in a trial of Ad26.COV2.S vaccine versus placebo. These receptors were taken from a person aged 18 to 59 who received the Ad26.COV2.S COVID-19 vaccine or a placebo.

The genes are TRBV25-1 and TRBJ2-5; TRBD1 agrees at 7 bases. This CDR3 is 16 amino acids long. With 3 bases clipped from V and 2 bases from J, the junction kept 9 bases outside the gene matches. The germline V gene has CDR1 MGHDK and CDR2 SYGVNS. CDR3 amino acids: CASSDRPGQSQETQYF. The CDR3 DNA reads TGTGCCAGCAGTGACAGACCGGGACAGTCTCAAGAGACCCAGTACTTC.

V gene TRBV7-8 combines with J gene TRBJ2-7; the D is unclear. CDR3 length: 15 residues. Germline CDR1 reads SGHVS; CDR2 reads FQNEAQ. V was clipped by 6 bases and J by 3 bases, with 18 bases between them. This chain's CDR3 is CASSSQSGEHYEQYF. The CDR3 bases are TGTGCCAGCAGTTCTCAGTCTGGTGAACACTACGAGCAGTACTTC.

This clone was observed a single time. The chain joins TRBV7-2 to TRBJ1-5, with 7 bases matching TRBD1. V shed 2 bases, J shed 3 bases, and the junction held 7 bases outside the gene matches. Germline CDR1 and CDR2: SGHTA and FQGNSA. This CDR3 spans 16 amino acids. CDR3 region: CASSLRQGLFNQPQHF. The DNA for the CDR3 is TGTGCCAGCAGCTTACGACAGGGACTTTTCAATCAGCCCCAGCATTTT. The whole variable domain, remainder taken from reference TRBV7-2 and TRBJ1-5, is GAGVSQSPSNKVTEKGKDVELRCDPISGHTALYWYRQSLGQGLEFLIYFQGNSAPDKSGLPSDRFSAERTGGSVSTLTIQRTQQEDSAVYLCASSLRQGLFNQPQHFGDGTRLSIL.

V gene TRBV19 combines with J gene TRBJ1-5; 8 bases fit TRBD1. This CDR3 has 18 residues. Trimming at V came to 6 bases and at J to 0 bases, leaving 13 bases not matched to a gene. Germline lookup yields CDR1 LNHDA and CDR2 SQIVND (reference sequence). The CDR3 region is CASSPTGQAPYSNQPQHF. CDR3 DNA: TGTGCCAGTAGCCCCACGGGACAGGCTCCCTATAGCAATCAGCCCCAGCATTTT.

This chain joins TRBV12-3 or TRBV12-4 and TRBJ1-5; no clear D. Trimming cost V 2 bases and J 3 bases, with 5 bases left between them. The CDR3 totals 13 residues. CDR3 DNA sequence: TGTGCCAGCAGTTTATCAACCAATCAGCCCCAGCATTTT. This codes for CASSLSTNQPQHF.

The V gene is TRBV4-3, the J gene TRBJ2-7; the match to TRBD2 covers 7 bases. Per the germline V gene, CDR1 is LGHNA and CDR2 is YSLEER. This CDR3 contains 14 residues. J lost 4 bases, V lost 1 base, and 4 bases had no gene match. CDR3 in amino acids: CASSQVWGGYEQYF. DNA for the CDR3: TGCGCCAGCAGCCAAGTTTGGGGAGGGTACGAGCAGTACTTC.

The rearrangement links TRBV11-2 to TRBJ1-2; 10 bases are a match to TRBD1. J gave up 8 bases and V 3 bases, and 6 bases lay outside the gene matches. This CDR3 spans 14 amino acids. Germline V gives CDR1 SGHAT, CDR2 FQNNGV. The CDR3 region has the DNA TGTGCCAGCAGCTTCAGGGGACAGGGGATCGGCTACACCTTC. Amino acid sequence: CASSFRGQGIGYTF. Using reference TRBV11-2 and TRBJ1-2 for the parts outside the CDR3, the full variable domain is EAGVAQSPRYKIIEKRQSVAFWCNPISGHATLYWYQQILGQGPKLLIQFQNNGVVDDSQLPKDRFSAERLKGVDSTLKIQPAKLEDSAVYLCASSFRGQGIGYTFGSGTRLTVV.

The rearrangement links TRBV6-5 to TRBJ2-7; tentatively, D is TRBD1 (6 bases). Germline lookup yields CDR1 MNHEY and CDR2 SVGAGI. Trimming took 6 bases from V and 2 from J, leaving 14 bases between them. This CDR3 region has 14 residues. The CDR3 region has the DNA TGTGCCAGCAGCCCGACAGGTTCGACCTACGAGCAGTACTTC. Protein: CASSPTGSTYEQYF.

This chain uses TRBV6-2 or TRBV6-3 with TRBJ1-5, with D tentatively TRBD1 (6 bases). Trimming removed 2 bases at V and 5 bases at J, with 19 bases between. The germline gives CDR1 MNHEY, CDR2 SVGEGT. CDR3 size: 17 residues. CDR3 in DNA: TGTGCCAGCAGTTACCCTTCGGGTTACAGGGTCGATCAGCCCCAGCATTTT. It specifies CASSYPSGYRVDQPQHF.

The chain combines TRBV9 with TRBJ1-3, with unresolved D. This CDR3 comprises 13 residues. Germline lookup yields CDR1 SGDLS and CDR2 YYNGEE. V dropped 4 bases and J dropped 4 bases, with 9 bases sitting between them. The CDR3 protein is CASSPYSGNTIYF. The CDR3 DNA reads TGTGCCAGCAGCCCCTATTCGGGAAACACCATATATTTT.

V and J are TRBV6-6 and TRBJ1-2; D call uncertain. The CDR3 is 13 amino acids. Germline V gives CDR1 MNHNY, CDR2 SVGAGI (reference sequence). V lost 2 bases and J 5 bases, leaving 9 bases between the germline ends. CDR3 in amino acids: CASSYGQQYGYTF. The CDR3, as DNA: TGTGCCAGCAGTTACGGGCAGCAGTATGGCTACACCTTC.

The chain recombines TRBV7-6 with TRBJ1-2, with TRBD1 identical over 7 bases. CDR1 and CDR2 (germline): SGHVS, FNYEAQ. This CDR3 spans 13 amino acids. V shed 4 bases and J 7 bases; nucleotides not matched to a gene: 6. CDR3 bases: TGTGCCAGCAGCTCGCAGGGGGGGTTTGGCTACACCTTC. It specifies CASSSQGGFGYTF.

The chain couples TRBV5-1 to TRBJ2-3; perhaps D is TRBD1 or TRBD2 (6 bases each). With 5 bases removed from V and 1 base from J, the gap between germline ends came to 23 bases. The germline gives CDR1 SGHRS, CDR2 YFSETQ. This CDR3 has 18 residues. The CDR3 is CASRPGGPVPERTDTQYF. The CDR3 DNA reads as TGCGCCAGCAGACCTGGGGGGCCGGTTCCCGAACGCACAGATACGCAGTATTTT.

This clone has a single count. The rearrangement uses TRBV6-5 and TRBJ2-1; 9 bases match TRBD2. J was trimmed by 7 bases and V by 2 bases; bases with no gene match: 6. Germline V gives CDR1 MNHEY, CDR2 SVGAGI. The CDR3 sequence is 15 residues long. The CDR3 DNA is TGTGCCAGCAGTTACATCGGACTAGCGCCGAATGAGCAGTTCTTC. Translated, it gives CASSYIGLAPNEQFF.

V gene TRBV5-4 combines with J gene TRBJ1-3; the match to TRBD1 covers 7 bases. Germline V gene sequence: CDR1 SGHNT, CDR2 YYREEE (reference sequence). V shed 4 bases, J shed 2 bases, and the junction held 9 bases outside the gene matches. This CDR3 has 16 residues. In DNA form, the CDR3 reads TGTGCCAGCAGCCCGAGACAGGGATACCCTGGAAACACCATATATTTT. Residues: CASSPRQGYPGNTIYF.

V and J are TRBV7-9 and TRBJ2-3; 7 nucleotides match TRBD1. Germline-derived CDR1 and CDR2 are SEHNR and FQNEAQ (reference sequence). The V segment lost 3 bases and the J segment 1 base; nucleotides outside the gene matches: 4. CDR3 length equals 15 residues. The CDR3 reads CASSFSRGRTDTQYF. The CDR3 DNA reads as TGTGCCAGCAGCTTTTCTAGGGGGCGCACAGATACGCAGTATTTT.

The chain joins TRBV5-5 to TRBJ2-7, with 7 bases that match TRBD1. The germline V gene encodes CDR1 SGHKS and CDR2 YYEKEE (reference sequence). The CDR3 runs to 12 residues. Germline trimming cut 3 bases from V and 4 bases from J; bases unmatched to any gene: 1. The CDR3 region has the DNA TGTGCCAGCAGCTGGACAGGTTACGAGCAGTACTTC. Amino acid sequence: CASSWTGYEQYF.

This clone was detected a few times. V and J are TRBV19 and TRBJ1-4; D uncertain. Trimming cost V 8 bases and J 2 bases, with 9 bases left between them. The germline V gene has CDR1 LNHDA and CDR2 SQIVND (reference sequence). The CDR3 runs to 13 residues. This CDR3 is CASRDFTNEKLFF. The CDR3, as DNA: TGTGCCAGTCGGGATTTCACTAATGAAAAACTGTTTTTT. The entire variable domain, with the rest obtained from reference TRBV19 and TRBJ1-4, is as follows: DGGITQSPKYLFRKEGQNVTLSCEQNLNHDAMYWYRQDPGQGLRLIYYSQIVNDFQKGDIAEGYSVSREKKESFPLTVTSAQKNPTAFYLCASRDFTNEKLFFGSGTQLSVL.

Details on this clone: Different DNA sequences within this sample yield the same CDR3. This chain links TRBV19 with TRBJ2-2; D unresolved. Germline V gene sequence: CDR1 LNHDA, CDR2 SQIVND (reference sequence). With 3 bases removed from V and 1 base from J, the gap between germline ends came to 6 bases. The CDR3 has 14 amino acids. The CDR3 is CASSIAGNTGELFF. DNA of the CDR3: TGTGCCAGTAGTATCGCAGGGAACACCGGGGAGCTGTTTTTT.

V is TRBV7-9 and J is TRBJ2-5; D remains ambiguous. Trimming cost V 1 base and J 1 base, with 13 bases left between them. Germline assignment: CDR1 SEHNR and CDR2 FQNEAQ (reference sequence). This CDR3 is built from 16 residues. This CDR3 reads CASSLGFQGIQETQYF. In DNA, the CDR3 is TGTGCCAGCAGCTTAGGGTTTCAAGGGATCCAAGAGACCCAGTACTTC.

The genes are TRBV28 and TRBJ1-5, with unresolved D. V lost 7 bases and J lost 4, with 17 bases in between. The V gene's germline CDR1 is MDHEN and CDR2 SYDVKM. The CDR3 spans 15 residues. This CDR3 reads CASNVAPLPNQPQHF. CDR3 in DNA: TGTGCCAGCAATGTGGCCCCTCTCCCAAATCAGCCCCAGCATTTT. The entire variable domain, with the rest obtained from reference TRBV28 and TRBJ1-5, is as follows: DVKVTQSSRYLVKRTGEKVFLECVQDMDHENMFWYRQDPGLGLRLIYFSYDVKMKEKGDIPEGYSVSREKKERFSLILESASTNQTSMYLCASNVAPLPNQPQHFGDGTRLSIL.

The chain uses TRBV18 and TRBJ1-1; tentatively, D is TRBD1 (6 bases). The CDR3 spans 14 residues. Deletions cut 5 bases from V and 1 base from J, with 11 bases between. In germline, CDR1 is KGHSH, CDR2 LQKENI. CDR3: CASSWDISNTEAFF. The DNA for the CDR3 is TGTGCCAGCTCATGGGACATCTCGAACACTGAAGCTTTCTTT.

The CDR3 spells CASSYRSGAKTDTQYF. The CDR3 DNA reads as TGTGCCAGCAGTTACAGGTCGGGGGCCAAAACAGATACGCAGTATTTT. This chain links TRBV6-5 with TRBJ2-3, with D tentatively TRBD1 or TRBD2 (6 bases each). The CDR3 has 16 amino acids. Germline CDR1 and CDR2: MNHEY and SVGAGI. V lost 2 bases, J lost 3 bases, and 15 bases lay in between.

The chain has TRBV19 and TRBJ2-3; D unclear. CDR1 and CDR2 from the germline V gene are LNHDA and SQIVND (reference sequence). The CDR3 sequence is 12 residues long. Trimming removed 1 base at V and 10 bases at J, with 9 bases between. CDR3: CASSIGANSQYF. CDR3 coding DNA: TGTGCCAGTAGTATAGGAGCTAATTCGCAGTATTTT.

This chain joins TRBV2 and TRBJ1-5; no clear D. The V end was cut by 4 bases, the J end by 4 bases, with 14 bases between. Germline assignment: CDR1 SNHLY and CDR2 FYNNEI. This CDR3 region has 15 residues. In DNA, the CDR3 is TGTGCCAGCAGTGTTTCGAGGAACGGGAATCAGCCCCAGCATTTT. Protein: CASSVSRNGNQPQHF.